This T cell receptor beta chain was identified during a study of T cell changes during pregnancy in multiple sclerosis. There are 15 residues in the CDR3. The J segment lost 5 bases and the V segment lost 7 bases, leaving 11 bases of the junction unmatched. The germline CDR1 and CDR2 sequences are MDHEN and SYDVKM. The protocol was immunoSEQ multiplex PCR, while the TCRdb copy is restricted to in-frame clones and leaves out a portion. The sample gives fewer than 150,000 clones, 95% to 98% of which show up once; less than 0.55% is in the top ten. The chain is built from TRBV28 and TRBJ2-3, with 8 nucleotides matching TRBD1. The source of this sequence is a female donor with multiple sclerosis, enrolled in a pregnancy study. The specimen was peripheral blood, collected after pregnancy. The CDR3 protein is CASIFHQDREDTQYF. The CDR3 DNA sequence: TGTGCCAGCATCTTCCACCAGGACAGGGAAGATACGCAGTATTTT.